These 31 T cell receptor beta chains were all obtained from the same sample, sequenced in a study of shared clonotypes between healthy human individuals. The protocol was immunoSEQ multiplex PCR, while the TCRdb copy is restricted to in-frame clones and leaves out a portion. The repertoire holds approximately 1,000,000 clones, with around 78% as singletons. Sample: memory CD4+ T cells from PBMCs. Subset described: CD45RA-negative fraction. These receptors originate from a man younger than 35 in good health. Some clones in this sample may be carry-over from other donors' samples.

This rearrangement joins TRBV6-6 to TRBJ2-2, with 10 positions matching TRBD1. The CDR3 runs to 15 residues. CDR1 is MNHNY and CDR2 is SVGAGI in the germline V gene (reference sequence). Germline trimming cut 2 bases from V and 5 bases from J; bases unmatched to any gene: 2. For the CDR3, the DNA is TGTGCCAGCAGTTACACGGACAGGGGGACCGGGGAGCTGTTTTTT. Its protein product is CASSYTDRGTGELFF.

The sample holds one count of this clone. V is TRBV5-1 and J is TRBJ2-2; TRBD2 might be the D (6 bases). The CDR3 spans 19 residues. Germline V gene sequence: CDR1 SGHRS, CDR2 YFSETQ. The ends were cut back, 0 bases at V and 4 bases at J, with 22 bases in the middle. In DNA, the CDR3 is TGCGCCAGCAGCTTGGTTTCTGGGACTTCCGGCTATGGCACCGGGGAGCTGTTTTTT. Amino acid sequence: CASSLVSGTSGYGTGELFF.

This chain uses TRBV9 with TRBJ2-3; 9 bases align to TRBD2. CDR1 and CDR2 (germline): SGDLS, YYNGEE. Trimming cost V 2 bases and J 6 bases; bases outside gene matches: 10. The CDR3 length is 16 residues. CDR3 coding DNA: TGTGCCAGCAGCGTCTCGACTAGCGGAGCCCAGGATACGCAGTATTTT. It codes for CASSVSTSGAQDTQYF.

The chain carries TRBV25-1 and TRBJ2-5; perhaps TRBD1 as D (8 bases). Germline V gene sequence: CDR1 MGHDK, CDR2 SYGVNS. The CDR3 spans 14 residues. The V and J ends lost 4 bases and 4 bases respectively, with 13 bases between them. The CDR3 nucleotides are TGTGCCAGCAGTGGACAGGGGAGGGGAGAGACCCAGTACTTC. Encoded protein: CASSGQGRGETQYF.

The rearrangement joins TRBV13 to TRBJ2-1, with 12 bases aligning to TRBD2. Per germline, CDR1 PRHDT and CDR2 FYEKMQ (reference sequence). This CDR3 has 15 amino acids. The V and J ends lost 5 bases and 5 bases, in that order; junction bases with no gene match: 4. This CDR3 reads CASSAGLAGHNEQFF. The CDR3 bases are TGTGCCAGCAGCGCCGGACTAGCGGGACACAATGAGCAGTTCTTC.

This CDR3 reads CASSVQGFPHPGANVLTF. CDR3 DNA sequence: TGTGCCAGCAGCGTACAGGGTTTTCCTCACCCTGGGGCCAACGTCCTGACTTTC. The chain carries TRBV11-2 and TRBJ2-6; D might be TRBD1 (6 bases). Trimming shortened V by 5 bases and J by 2 bases, and 19 bases separated the two germline ends. In germline, CDR1 is SGHAT, CDR2 FQNNGV. The CDR3 length is 18 residues.

The V call is TRBV7-9, the J call TRBJ2-7, with 11 bases that match TRBD2. Germline CDR1 is SEHNR and CDR2 is FQNEAQ (reference sequence). Unmatched junction bases numbered 8, after V lost 4 bases and J lost 0 bases. The CDR3 extends over 17 amino acids. DNA of the CDR3: TGTGCCAGCAGCTCCGGGACTAGCGGAGCGTTCTCCTACGAGCAGTACTTC. It codes for CASSSGTSGAFSYEQYF.

The rearrangement joins TRBV18 to TRBJ2-1; perhaps D is TRBD1 or TRBD2 (6 bases each). The germline gives CDR1 KGHSH, CDR2 LQKENI. V lost 1 base, J lost 9 bases, and 10 bases lay in between. The CDR3 runs 13 residues. The CDR3: CASSPRGDTEQFF. CDR3 nucleotide sequence: TGTGCCAGCTCACCACGCGGGGACACTGAGCAGTTCTTC. Complete variable domain (other parts from reference TRBV18 and TRBJ2-1): NAGVMQNPRHLVRRRGQEARLRCSPMKGHSHVYWYRQLPEEGLKFMVYLQKENIIDESGMPKERFSAEFPKEGPSILRIQQVVRGDSAAYFCASSPRGDTEQFFGPGTRLTVL.

V gene TRBV28 combines with J gene TRBJ1-6; D unclear. From germline, CDR1 is MDHEN and CDR2 SYDVKM. The CDR3 runs 17 residues. V lost 2 bases and J 10 bases, leaving 21 bases between the germline ends. The CDR3 DNA reads TGTGCCAGCAGTTTAAGAAAAGCGCCGGGCCGCGTATCACCCCTCCACTTT. It encodes CASSLRKAPGRVSPLHF.

This sequence joins TRBV9 and TRBJ1-2; D gene uncertain. V lost 5 bases to trimming and J lost 3 bases, with 14 bases between them. Germline CDR1 and CDR2: SGDLS and YYNGEE. There are 14 residues in the CDR3. CDR3 protein: CASRAVVPDYGYTF. The DNA for the CDR3 is TGTGCCAGCAGGGCAGTCGTTCCCGACTATGGCTACACCTTC. Using reference TRBV9 and TRBJ1-2 for the parts outside the CDR3, the full variable domain is DSGVTQTPKHLITATGQRVTLRCSPRSGDLSVYWYQQSLDQGLQFLIQYYNGEERAKGNILERFSAQQFPDLHSELNLSSLELGDSALYFCASRAVVPDYGYTFGSGTRLTVV.

The rearrangement joins TRBV5-4 to TRBJ2-6; the match to TRBD2 covers 12 bases. This CDR3 spans 17 amino acids. Unmatched junction bases numbered 4, after V lost 4 bases and J lost 2 bases. Germline assignment: CDR1 SGHNT and CDR2 YYREEE (reference sequence). In DNA form, the CDR3 reads TGTGCCAGCAGCGGGCTAGCGGGGGGGCCTGGGGCCAACGTCCTGACTTTC. Translating it yields CASSGLAGGPGANVLTF. The full variable domain, in which reference TRBV5-4 and TRBJ2-6 provide the parts outside the CDR3, is ETGVTQSPTHLIKTRGQQVTLRCSSQSGHNTVSWYQQALGQGPQFIFQYYREEENGRGNFPPRFSGLQFPNYSSELNVNALELDDSALYLCASSGLAGGPGANVLTFGAGSRLTVL.

This clone was seen at least ten times. The sample has other DNA sequences that encode this CDR3 too. The rearrangement joins TRBV11-2 to TRBJ2-1, with D perhaps assigned TRBD1 or TRBD2 (6 bases each). Trimming shortened V by 0 bases and J by 2 bases, and 8 bases separated the two germline ends. Germline loops: CDR1 SGHAT, CDR2 FQNNGV. There are 15 residues in the CDR3. The DNA for the CDR3 is TGTGCCAGCAGCTTAGACGGGGGCGCCTACAATGAGCAGTTCTTC. This codes for CASSLDGGAYNEQFF.

The chain links TRBV29-1 to TRBJ1-4, with 11 nucleotides matching TRBD1. V dropped 8 bases and J dropped 8; count of bases not matched to a gene: 4. The CDR3 is 12 residues long. Germline V gene sequence: CDR1 SQVTM, CDR2 ANQGSEA. The CDR3 protein is CSIRDRGEKLFF. Written as DNA, the CDR3 is TGCAGCATCCGGGACAGGGGGGAAAAACTGTTTTTT. The whole variable domain, remainder taken from reference TRBV29-1 and TRBJ1-4, is SAVISQKPSRDICQRGTSLTIQCQVDSQVTMMFWYRQQPGQSLTLIATANQGSEATYESGFVIDKFPISRPNLTFSTLTVSNMSPEDSSIYLCSIRDRGEKLFFGSGTQLSVL.

The rearrangement uses TRBV27 and TRBJ2-7, with D uncertain. Germline assignment: CDR1 MNHEY and CDR2 SMNVEV (reference sequence). The CDR3 covers 14 residues. Trimming took off 6 bases at V and 3 bases at J, with 15 bases between the two ends. The CDR3 nucleotides read TGTGCCAGCAGAGAAAAGCTCGAGCGCTACGAGCAGTACTTC. Protein product: CASREKLERYEQYF.

This clone has just a few counts. The chain carries TRBV10-3 and TRBJ2-7; perhaps TRBD1 as D (5 bases). This CDR3 region has 12 residues. CDR1 ENHRY and CDR2 SYGVKD come from the germline V gene. Deletions cut 5 bases from V and 4 bases from J, with 9 bases between. CDR3 residues: CAISPQGYEQYF. CDR3 coding DNA: TGTGCCATCAGTCCCCAGGGATACGAGCAGTACTTC.

This clone was recorded only once. This chain joins TRBV30 and TRBJ2-7, with 10 positions matching TRBD1. The CDR3 is 12 residues long. The J segment lost 6 bases and the V segment lost 5 bases, leaving 4 bases of the junction unmatched. Germline loops: CDR1 GTSNPN, CDR2 SVGIG (reference sequence). DNA for the CDR3: TGTGCCTGGGCCGGACAGGGGGTCGAGCAGTACTTC. Protein product: CAWAGQGVEQYF.

Note on this clone: Additional DNA sequences in this sample encode the identical CDR3. The chain joins TRBV5-1 to TRBJ2-3, with 12 bases fitting TRBD2. Germline V gene lookup returns CDR1 SGHRS and CDR2 YFSETQ. CDR3 size: 16 residues. V was clipped by 3 bases and J by 0 bases; unmatched bases: 2. The CDR3 region is CASSSGLAGSTDTQYF. The DNA of the CDR3 is TGCGCCAGCAGCTCCGGACTAGCGGGAAGCACAGATACGCAGTATTTT. The complete variable domain, with remaining parts taken from reference TRBV5-1 and TRBJ2-3, reads KAGVTQTPRYLIKTRGQQVTLSCSPISGHRSVSWYQQTPGQGLQFLFEYFSETQRNKGNFPGRFSGRQFSNSRSEMNVSTLELGDSALYLCASSSGLAGSTDTQYFGPGTRLTVL.

The rearrangement joins TRBV7-2 to TRBJ1-5; 8 bases line up with TRBD1. The germline CDR1 and CDR2 sequences are SGHTA and FQGNSA. This CDR3 has 15 residues. The junction had 6 bases not matched to a gene; V was cut back by 1 base and J by 7 bases. DNA of the CDR3: TGTGCCAGCAGCTTAGGGGCAGGGGGCCGGCAGCCCCAGCATTTT. Its protein product is CASSLGAGGRQPQHF.

This clone was seen a single time. The V call is TRBV5-1, the J call TRBJ2-3; the D gene is possibly TRBD2 (5 bases). The CDR3 extends over 20 amino acids. Germline assignment: CDR1 SGHRS and CDR2 YFSETQ. V dropped 0 bases and J dropped 0 bases, with 23 bases sitting between them. In DNA form, the CDR3 reads TGCGCCAGCAGCTTGGTTCGGTCTAGCTTGGATGCTCCAAGCACAGATACGCAGTATTTT. Translation gives CASSLVRSSLDAPSTDTQYF.

This sequence joins TRBV7-2 and TRBJ2-1, with D possibly TRBD2 on 5 matching bases. Trimming stripped 3 bases from V and 3 bases from J, with 12 bases between. Germline V gene sequence: CDR1 SGHTA, CDR2 FQGNSA. The CDR3 sequence is 15 residues long. In nucleotides, the CDR3 is TGTGCCAGCAGCTTGGGCCCCGGACTCTACAATGAGCAGTTCTTC. Protein product: CASSLGPGLYNEQFF.

In DNA form, the CDR3 reads TGTGCCAGCAGTCCCGGACTATCCCAGACCCAGTACTTC. Protein sequence: CASSPGLSQTQYF. The genes are TRBV28 and TRBJ2-5, with D possibly TRBD2 on 6 matching bases. CDR3 size: 13 residues. The germline V and J ends were trimmed by 5 bases and 6 bases, with 13 bases remaining between them. Germline CDR1 and CDR2: MDHEN and SYDVKM.

J is TRBJ2-3 and V is TRBV18, with TRBD2 matching 7 bases. The germline CDR1 and CDR2 sequences are KGHSH and LQKENI. The CDR3 has 17 amino acids. The trim removed 3 bases at V and 5 bases at J, leaving 14 bases unmatched. The DNA for the CDR3 is TGTGCCAGCTCACCCCCACGTGGGGGGGAGGGCCGAGATACGCAGTATTTT. Its protein is CASSPPRGGEGRDTQYF.

The chain links TRBV2 to TRBJ2-7, with TRBD1 matching 10 bases. This CDR3 region has 13 residues. The junction had 5 bases not matched to a gene; V was cut back by 6 bases and J by 6 bases. The V gene's germline CDR1 is SNHLY and CDR2 FYNNEI. This chain's CDR3 is CASSRQGASEQYF. The CDR3 DNA reads TGTGCCAGCAGCCGACAGGGGGCGTCCGAGCAGTACTTC.

This chain joins TRBV7-3 and TRBJ2-2, with 8 bases fitting TRBD1. The V gene's germline CDR1 is SGHTA and CDR2 FQGTGA. V was pared by 5 bases and J by 0 bases, with 5 bases of the junction left unmatched. The CDR3 runs 16 residues. DNA for the CDR3: TGTGCCAGCAGCCCTTCAGGGGGCTCGAACACCGGGGAGCTGTTTTTT. Amino acid sequence: CASSPSGGSNTGELFF.

This chain joins TRBV28 and TRBJ1-2; tentatively, D is TRBD1 (5 bases). The germline gives CDR1 MDHEN, CDR2 SYDVKM. With 9 bases removed from V and 4 bases from J, the gap between germline ends came to 12 bases. CDR3 size: 12 residues. CDR3 sequence reads: CASNTGRYGYTF. The CDR3 DNA is TGTGCCAGTAACACAGGCCGCTATGGCTACACCTTC.

As regards this clone: The sample has other DNA sequences that encode this CDR3 too. This rearrangement joins TRBV28 to TRBJ2-7; D unresolved. There are 12 residues in the CDR3. In germline, CDR1 is MDHEN, CDR2 SYDVKM. The V and J ends lost 1 base and 2 bases respectively, with 3 bases between them. DNA of the CDR3: TGTGCCAGCAGTTTATTACCCTACGAGCAGTACTTC. Translation gives CASSLLPYEQYF. Filled out from reference TRBV28 and TRBJ2-7, the complete variable domain reads DVKVTQSSRYLVKRTGEKVFLECVQDMDHENMFWYRQDPGLGLRLIYFSYDVKMKEKGDIPEGYSVSREKKERFSLILESASTNQTSMYLCASSLLPYEQYFGPGTRLTVT.

The chain links TRBV11-2 to TRBJ1-1; TRBD1 agrees at 8 bases. CDR3 length: 14 amino acids. CDR1 and CDR2 (germline): SGHAT, FQNNGV. The V gene end was trimmed by 4 bases and the J gene end by 5 bases; junction bases not matched to a gene: 6. The DNA of the CDR3 is TGTGCCAGCAGCTCACAGGGGGGGCGGACTGAAGCTTTCTTT. Its protein is CASSSQGGRTEAFF.

The rearrangement joins TRBV5-1 to TRBJ2-1; D call uncertain. Germline V gene lookup returns CDR1 SGHRS and CDR2 YFSETQ. This CDR3 has 13 amino acids. CDR3 loop: CATSWVESHEQFF. The CDR3 bases are TGCGCAACTTCCTGGGTAGAGTCGCATGAGCAGTTCTTC.

The rearrangement links TRBV9 to TRBJ1-4; no clear D gene. V was trimmed by 4 bases and J by 11 bases, leaving 18 bases between them. Germline loops: CDR1 SGDLS, CDR2 YYNGEE. The CDR3 has 14 amino acids. This CDR3 reads CASSPDREGGKLFF. In DNA, the CDR3 is TGTGCCAGCAGCCCAGACCGGGAGGGAGGGAAACTGTTTTTT.

V gene TRBV7-9 combines with J gene TRBJ1-2, with unresolved D. Between the trimmed V and J ends, which lost 0 bases and 4 bases, there was a span of 12 bases. CDR1 is SEHNR and CDR2 is FQNEAQ in the germline V gene (reference sequence). The length of the CDR3 is 15 residues. The CDR3 coding sequence is TGTGCCAGCAGCTTAGCGGGCCTGCGAGGCTATGGCTACACCTTC. Protein product: CASSLAGLRGYGYTF.

This chain connects TRBV27 to TRBJ2-7; weak D call: TRBD2 (5 bases). The CDR3 spans 15 residues. Trimming left V 5 bases short and J 3 bases short, with 17 bases between. Germline CDR1 MNHEY, CDR2 SMNVEV (reference sequence). The CDR3 nucleotides are TGTGCCAGCAGTCCTCAAATCGGGGTCAGCTACGAGCAGTACTTC. The encoded protein is CASSPQIGVSYEQYF.